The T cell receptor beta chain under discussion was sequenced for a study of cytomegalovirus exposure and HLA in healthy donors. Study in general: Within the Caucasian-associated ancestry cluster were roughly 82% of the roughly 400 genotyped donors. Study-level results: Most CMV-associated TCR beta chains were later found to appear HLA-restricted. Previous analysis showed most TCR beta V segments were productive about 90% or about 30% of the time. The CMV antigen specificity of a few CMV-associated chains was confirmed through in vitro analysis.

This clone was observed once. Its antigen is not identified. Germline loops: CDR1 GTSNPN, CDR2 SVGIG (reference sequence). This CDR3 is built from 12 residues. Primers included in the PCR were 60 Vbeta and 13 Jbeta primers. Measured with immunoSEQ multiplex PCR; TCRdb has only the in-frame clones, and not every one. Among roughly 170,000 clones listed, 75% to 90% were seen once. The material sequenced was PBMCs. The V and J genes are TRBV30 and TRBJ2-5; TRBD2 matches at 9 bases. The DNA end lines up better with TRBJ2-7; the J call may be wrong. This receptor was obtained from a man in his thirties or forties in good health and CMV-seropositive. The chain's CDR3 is CAWTSGNYEQYF. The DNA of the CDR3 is TGTGCCTGGACTAGCGGGAACTACGAGCAGTACTTC.